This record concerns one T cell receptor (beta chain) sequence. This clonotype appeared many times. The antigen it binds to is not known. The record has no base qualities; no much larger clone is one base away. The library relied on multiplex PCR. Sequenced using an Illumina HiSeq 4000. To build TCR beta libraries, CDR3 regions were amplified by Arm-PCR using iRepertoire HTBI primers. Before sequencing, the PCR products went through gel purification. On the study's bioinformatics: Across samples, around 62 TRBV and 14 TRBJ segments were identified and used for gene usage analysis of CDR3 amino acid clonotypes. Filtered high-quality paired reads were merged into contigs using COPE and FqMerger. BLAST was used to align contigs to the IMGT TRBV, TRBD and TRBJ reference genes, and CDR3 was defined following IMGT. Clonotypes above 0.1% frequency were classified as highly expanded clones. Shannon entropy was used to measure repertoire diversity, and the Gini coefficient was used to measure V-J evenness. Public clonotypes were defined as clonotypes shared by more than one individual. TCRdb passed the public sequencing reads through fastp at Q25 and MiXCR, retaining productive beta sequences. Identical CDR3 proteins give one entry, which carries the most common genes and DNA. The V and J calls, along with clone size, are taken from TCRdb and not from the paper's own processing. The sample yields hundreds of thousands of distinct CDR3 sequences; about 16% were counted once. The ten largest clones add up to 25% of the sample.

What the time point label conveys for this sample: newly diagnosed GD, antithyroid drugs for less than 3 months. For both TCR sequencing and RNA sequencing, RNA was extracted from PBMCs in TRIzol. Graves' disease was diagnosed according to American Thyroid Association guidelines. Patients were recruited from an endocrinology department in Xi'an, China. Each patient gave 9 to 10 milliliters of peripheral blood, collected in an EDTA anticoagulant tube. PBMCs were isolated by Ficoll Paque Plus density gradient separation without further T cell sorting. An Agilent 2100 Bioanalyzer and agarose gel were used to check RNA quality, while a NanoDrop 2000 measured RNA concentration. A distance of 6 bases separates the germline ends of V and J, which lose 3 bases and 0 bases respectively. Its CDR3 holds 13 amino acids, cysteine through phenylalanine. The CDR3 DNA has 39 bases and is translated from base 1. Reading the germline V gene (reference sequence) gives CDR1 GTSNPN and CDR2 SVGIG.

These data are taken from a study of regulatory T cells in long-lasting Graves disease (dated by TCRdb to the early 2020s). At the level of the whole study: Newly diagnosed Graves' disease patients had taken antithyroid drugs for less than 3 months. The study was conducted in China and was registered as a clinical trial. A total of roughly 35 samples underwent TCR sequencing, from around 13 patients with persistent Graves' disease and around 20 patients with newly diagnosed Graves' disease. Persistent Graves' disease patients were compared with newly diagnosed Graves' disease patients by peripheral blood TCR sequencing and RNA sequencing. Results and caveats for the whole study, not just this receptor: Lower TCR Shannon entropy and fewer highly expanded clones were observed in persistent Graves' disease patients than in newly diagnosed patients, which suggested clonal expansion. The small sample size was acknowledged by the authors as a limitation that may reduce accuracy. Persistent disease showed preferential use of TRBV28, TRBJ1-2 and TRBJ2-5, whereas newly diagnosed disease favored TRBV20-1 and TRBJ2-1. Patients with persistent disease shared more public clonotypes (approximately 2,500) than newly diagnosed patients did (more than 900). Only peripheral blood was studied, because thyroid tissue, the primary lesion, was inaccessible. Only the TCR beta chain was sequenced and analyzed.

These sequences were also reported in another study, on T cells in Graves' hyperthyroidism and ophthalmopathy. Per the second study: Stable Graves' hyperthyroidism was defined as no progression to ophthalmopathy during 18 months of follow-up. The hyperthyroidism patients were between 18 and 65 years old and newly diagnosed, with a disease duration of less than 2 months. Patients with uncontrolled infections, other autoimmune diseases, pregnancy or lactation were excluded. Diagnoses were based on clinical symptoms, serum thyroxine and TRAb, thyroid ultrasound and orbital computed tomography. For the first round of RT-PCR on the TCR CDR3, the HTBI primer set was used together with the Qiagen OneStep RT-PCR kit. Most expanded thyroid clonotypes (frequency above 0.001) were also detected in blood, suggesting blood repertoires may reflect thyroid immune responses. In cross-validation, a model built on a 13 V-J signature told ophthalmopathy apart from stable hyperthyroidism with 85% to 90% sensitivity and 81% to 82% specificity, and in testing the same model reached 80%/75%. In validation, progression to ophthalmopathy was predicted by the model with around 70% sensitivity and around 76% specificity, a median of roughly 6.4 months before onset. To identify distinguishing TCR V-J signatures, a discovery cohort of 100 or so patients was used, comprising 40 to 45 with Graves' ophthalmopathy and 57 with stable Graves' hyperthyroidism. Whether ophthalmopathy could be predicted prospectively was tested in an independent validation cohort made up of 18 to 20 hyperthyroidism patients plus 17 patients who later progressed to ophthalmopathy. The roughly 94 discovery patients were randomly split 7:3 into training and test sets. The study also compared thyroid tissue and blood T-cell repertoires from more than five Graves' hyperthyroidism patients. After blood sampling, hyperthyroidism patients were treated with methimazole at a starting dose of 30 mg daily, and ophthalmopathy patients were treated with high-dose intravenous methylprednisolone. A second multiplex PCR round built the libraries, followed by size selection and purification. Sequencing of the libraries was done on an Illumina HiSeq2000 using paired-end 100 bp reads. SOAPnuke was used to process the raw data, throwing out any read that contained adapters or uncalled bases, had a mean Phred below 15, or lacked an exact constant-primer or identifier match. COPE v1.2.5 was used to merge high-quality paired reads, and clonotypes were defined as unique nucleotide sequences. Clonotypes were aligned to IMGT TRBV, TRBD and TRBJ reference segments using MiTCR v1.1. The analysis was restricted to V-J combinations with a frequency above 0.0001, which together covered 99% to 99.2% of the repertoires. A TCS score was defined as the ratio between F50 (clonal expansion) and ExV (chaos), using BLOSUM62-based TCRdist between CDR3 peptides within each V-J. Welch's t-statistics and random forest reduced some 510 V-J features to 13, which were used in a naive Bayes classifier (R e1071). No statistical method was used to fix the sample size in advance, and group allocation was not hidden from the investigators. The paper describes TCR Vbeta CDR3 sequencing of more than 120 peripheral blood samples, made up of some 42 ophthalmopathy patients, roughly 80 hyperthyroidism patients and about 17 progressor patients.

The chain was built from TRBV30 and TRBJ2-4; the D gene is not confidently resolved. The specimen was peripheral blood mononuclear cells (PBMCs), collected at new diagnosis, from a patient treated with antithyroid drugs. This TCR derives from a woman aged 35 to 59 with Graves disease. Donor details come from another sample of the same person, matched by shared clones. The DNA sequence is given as TGTGCCTGGAGGGCTCTAGCCAAAAACATTCAGTACTTC. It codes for CAWRALAKNIQYF.